This T cell receptor beta chain came from a study of regulatory T cells in long-lasting Graves disease. Study-level findings and limits: The study found TRBV28, TRBJ1-2 and TRBJ2-5 favored in persistent disease.

The TCR beta library used iRepertoire HTBI primers with Arm-PCR amplification of CDR3. TCRdb passed the multiplex PCR reads through MiXCR, listing each CDR3 protein once. This table holds approximately 400,000 distinct CDR3 sequences, about 16% found once. Germline CDR1 and CDR2: MNHEY and SVGEGT. Trimming took 0 bases from V and 0 from J, leaving 14 bases between them. The CDR3 extends over 18 amino acids. Time point noted: newly diagnosed GD, antithyroid drugs for less than 3 months. Researchers made the TCR library from RNA that was extracted from PBMCs. Collection of peripheral blood (roughly 9.3 milliliters) was done using EDTA tubes. Concerning this clonotype: As yet, its antigen is unknown.

These same records also appear under a second study, on T cells in Graves' hyperthyroidism and ophthalmopathy. That source adds: The definition of stable Graves' hyperthyroidism was no ophthalmopathy progression within 18 months.

The chain carries TRBV6-2 or TRBV6-3 and TRBJ2-2; no definite D call. This clonotype was obtained from a woman under 40 with Graves disease. The specimen was peripheral blood mononuclear cells (PBMCs), collected at new diagnosis, from a patient treated with antithyroid drugs. CDR3 coding DNA: TGTGCCAGCAGTTACTCGCAGCTTGCTAACCCGAACACCGGGGAGCTGTTTTTT. This codes for CASSYSQLANPNTGELFF.